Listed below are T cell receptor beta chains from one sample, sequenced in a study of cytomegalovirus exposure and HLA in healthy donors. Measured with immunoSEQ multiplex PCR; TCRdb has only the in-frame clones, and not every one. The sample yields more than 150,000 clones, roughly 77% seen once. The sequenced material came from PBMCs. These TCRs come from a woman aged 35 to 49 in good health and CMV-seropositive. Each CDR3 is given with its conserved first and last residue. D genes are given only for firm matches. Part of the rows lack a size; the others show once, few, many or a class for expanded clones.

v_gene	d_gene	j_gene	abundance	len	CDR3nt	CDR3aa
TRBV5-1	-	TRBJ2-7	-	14	TGCGCCAGCAGCTTGGCGGAGAGCTCCTACGAGCAGTACTTC	CASSLAESSYEQYF
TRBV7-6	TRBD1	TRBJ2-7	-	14	TGTGCCAGCAGCCCCCAGACAGGGGGTAACGAGCAGTACTTC	CASSPQTGGNEQYF
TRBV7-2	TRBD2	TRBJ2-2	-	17	TGTGCCAGCAGCGCGGGACTAGCGACAAAGGGTAGCGGGGAGCTGTTTTTT	CASSAGLATKGSGELFF
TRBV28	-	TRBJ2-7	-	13	TGTGCCAGCAGAAGTGGGGGGTCCCACGAGCAGTACTTC	CASRSGGSHEQYF
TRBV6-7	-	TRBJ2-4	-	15	TGTGCCAGCAGTACAATCACAGGGCGGAAAAACATTCAGTACTTC	CASSTITGRKNIQYF
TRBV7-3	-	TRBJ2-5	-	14	TGTGCCAGCAGCTTGTCAGGGGCTGGGGAGACCCAGTACTTC	CASSLSGAGETQYF
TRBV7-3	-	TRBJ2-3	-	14	TGTGCCAGCAGCTTAAAGGGGTACCCAGATACGCAGTATTTT	CASSLKGYPDTQYF
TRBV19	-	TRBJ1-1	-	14	TGTGCCAGTAGTATTCGATCGGTGAACACTGAAGCTTTCTTT	CASSIRSVNTEAFF
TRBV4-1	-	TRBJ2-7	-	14	TGCGCCAGCAGCCCCGACATCTCTTCCTACGAGCAGTACTTC	CASSPDISSYEQYF
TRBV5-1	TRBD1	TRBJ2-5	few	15	TGCGCCAGCAGCTTCCGACAGGGCTCCCAAGAGACCCAGTACTTC	CASSFRQGSQETQYF
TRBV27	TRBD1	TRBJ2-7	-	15	TGTGCCAGCAGTTCCGACAGGGGGATAGTATACGAGCAGTACTTC	CASSSDRGIVYEQYF
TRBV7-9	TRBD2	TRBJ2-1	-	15	TGTGCCAGCAGCAGAGGAGCGGGGCCATACAATGAGCAGTTCTTC	CASSRGAGPYNEQFF
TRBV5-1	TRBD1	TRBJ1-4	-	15	TGCGCCAGCACTTTTACCGGGACAGGGGGTGAAAAACTGTTTTTT	CASTFTGTGGEKLFF
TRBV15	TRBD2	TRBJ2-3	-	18	TGTGCCACCAGCAGAGATTTAGTAGCGGGAGGGCCCGCAGATACGCAGTATTTT	CATSRDLVAGGPADTQYF
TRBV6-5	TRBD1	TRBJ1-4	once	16	TGTGCCAGCAGTTCCGGGACAGCACTTTTTAATGAAAAACTGTTTTTT	CASSSGTALFNEKLFF
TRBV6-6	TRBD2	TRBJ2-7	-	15	TGTGCCAGCAGTGCCAGGGGACTAGTGGATTACGAGCAGTACTTC	CASSARGLVDYEQYF
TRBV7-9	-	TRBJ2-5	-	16	TGTGCCAGCAGCTTAGGTTTACAGGGTTTACAAGAGACCCAGTACTTC	CASSLGLQGLQETQYF
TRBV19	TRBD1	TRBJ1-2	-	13	TGTGCCAGTAGGGGGACAGTACCCTCTGGCTACACCTTC	CASRGTVPSGYTF
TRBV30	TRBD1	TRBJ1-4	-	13	TGTGCCTGGGGTGGGGACAGCAATGAAAAACTGTTTTTT	CAWGGDSNEKLFF
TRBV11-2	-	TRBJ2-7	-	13	TGTGCCAGCAGCTTAGTGGGGGGTTACGAGCAGTACTTC	CASSLVGGYEQYF
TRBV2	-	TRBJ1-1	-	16	TGTGCCAGCAGTGGGTTGCGAAACAGTCATTTGAGTGAAGCTTTCTTT	CASSGLRNSHLSEAFF
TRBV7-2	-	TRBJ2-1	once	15	TGTGCCAGCAGCTTGGGGGTGGGACAAAACAATGAGCAGTTCTTC	CASSLGVGQNNEQFF
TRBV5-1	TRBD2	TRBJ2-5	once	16	TGCGCCAGCAGCTTGAATGGAGCGGGAGAGTCGGAGACCCAGTACTTC	CASSLNGAGESETQYF
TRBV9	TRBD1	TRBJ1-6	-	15	TGTGCCAGCAGCACCTCAGGGGGTAGTAATTCACCCCTCCACTTT	CASSTSGGSNSPLHF
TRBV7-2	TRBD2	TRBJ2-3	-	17	TGTGCCAGCAGCTTCACCCATCGGGGGGTTAGCACAGATACGCAGTATTTT	CASSFTHRGVSTDTQYF
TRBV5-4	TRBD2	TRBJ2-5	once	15	TGTGCCAGCAGCTTGACTAGCGGTTCACAAGAGACCCAGTACTTC	CASSLTSGSQETQYF
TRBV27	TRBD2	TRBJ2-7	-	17	TGTGCCAGCAGGGACTACCGGACTAGCGGGAGGATCTACGAGCAGTACTTC	CASRDYRTSGRIYEQYF
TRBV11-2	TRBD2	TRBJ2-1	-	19	TGTGCCAGCAGCTTAGATTCGTCTAGCGGCCTTAGCTCCTACAATGAGCAGTTCTTC	CASSLDSSSGLSSYNEQFF
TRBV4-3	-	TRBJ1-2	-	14	TGCGCCAGCAGCCAAGTTTTGGAGGACTATGGCTACACCTTC	CASSQVLEDYGYTF
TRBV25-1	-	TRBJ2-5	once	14	TGTGCCAGCAGTGAACTAGTGCTAAAAGAGACCCAGTACTTC	CASSELVLKETQYF
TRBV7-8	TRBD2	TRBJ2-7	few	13	TGTGCCAGCAGCACCGGCGGGAGGATCGAGCAGTACTTC	CASSTGGRIEQYF
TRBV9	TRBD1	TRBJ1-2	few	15	TGTGCCAGCAGCGCGCGGACAGGGATTCACTATGGCTACACCTTC	CASSARTGIHYGYTF
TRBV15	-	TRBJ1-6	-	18	TGTGCCACCAGCAGAGAATATTCCGGTGACACCTATAATTCACCCCTCCACTTT	CATSREYSGDTYNSPLHF
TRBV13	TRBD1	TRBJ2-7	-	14	TGTGCCAGCAGCCTCGGGACAGGGGTGGGGGAGCAGTACTTC	CASSLGTGVGEQYF
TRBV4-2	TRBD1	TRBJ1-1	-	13	TGTGCCAGCAGCCAACAGGGGGAAACTGAAGCTTTCTTT	CASSQQGETEAFF
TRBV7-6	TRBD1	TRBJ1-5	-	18	TGTGCCAGCAGCTTAGTGGCCCCGACAGGGTTTAGCAATCAGCCCCAGCATTTT	CASSLVAPTGFSNQPQHF
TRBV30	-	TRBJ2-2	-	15	TGTGCCTGGAGGACCGCGGCTGCGAACACCGGGGAGCTGTTTTTT	CAWRTAAANTGELFF
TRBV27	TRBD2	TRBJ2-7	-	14	TGTGCCGGCAGTTTAATGGGGACTACCTACGAGCAGTACTTC	CAGSLMGTTYEQYF
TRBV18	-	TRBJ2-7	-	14	TGTGCCAGCTCACGGGACGGGAGCCCCTACGAGCAGTACTTC	CASSRDGSPYEQYF
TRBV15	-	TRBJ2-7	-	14	TGTGCCACCAGCAGAGACAGGGCTTCCTACGAGCAGTACTTC	CATSRDRASYEQYF
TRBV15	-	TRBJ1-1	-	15	TGTGCCACCAGCAGAGGTACAGGAATCTTAATTGAAGCTTTCTTT	CATSRGTGILIEAFF
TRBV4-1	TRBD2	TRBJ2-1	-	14	TGCGCCAGCAGGCTAGGACTAGCGGGGGTAGAGCAGTTCTTC	CASRLGLAGVEQFF
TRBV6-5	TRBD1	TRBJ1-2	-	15	TGTGCCAGCAGTTACGGGACAGGGATGAACTATGGCTACACCTTC	CASSYGTGMNYGYTF
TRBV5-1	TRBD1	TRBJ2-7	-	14	TGCGCCAGCAGCCCCACAGGGGGCTCCTACGAGCAGTACTTC	CASSPTGGSYEQYF
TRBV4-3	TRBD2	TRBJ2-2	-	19	TGCGCCAGCAGCCAAGTTATGTCGGCTGGCGGGAGTTACACCGGGGAGCTGTTTTTT	CASSQVMSAGGSYTGELFF
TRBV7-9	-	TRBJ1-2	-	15	TGTGCCAGCAGCTTAGTAAGCGCAGGGGTGAATGGCTACACCTTC	CASSLVSAGVNGYTF
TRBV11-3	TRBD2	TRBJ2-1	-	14	TGTGCCAGCAGCCCTTGGAGCGGGGACAATGAGCAGTTCTTC	CASSPWSGDNEQFF
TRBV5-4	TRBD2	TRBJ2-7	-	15	TGTGCCAGCAGCGACGGGACTAGCGGGAGGACCTCCCTGGGCTTC	CASSDGTSGRTSLGF
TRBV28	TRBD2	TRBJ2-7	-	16	TGTGCCAGCAGTTGGACTAGCGGGAGCCCCTCCTACGAGCAGTACTTC	CASSWTSGSPSYEQYF